This T cell receptor (beta chain) originates from a study of blood T cell repertoires in COVID-19. Across the whole study: The United States, Italy and Spain were the sources of the acute and convalescent COVID-19 samples.

The count of this clone is one. In the study's own analysis: Amplified reference gene primers provided the basis for estimating nucleated cell counts. Here immunoSEQ multiplex PCR was the method, and the copy in TCRdb shows in-frame clones only, minus some. The V and J calls and clone size come from that table; D and trimming were worked out from the DNA. Of approximately 100,000 clones listed, about 89% are singletons. Trimming took off 3 bases at V and 5 bases at J, with 22 bases between the two ends. The germline CDR1 and CDR2 sequences are MNHNS and SASEGT. The CDR3 loop spans 17 amino acids. Sequencing was performed on peripheral blood. The receptor comes from a man in his fifties or sixties with acute or convalescent COVID-19. The J gene is TRBJ2-5, the V gene TRBV6-1; D perhaps matches TRBD2 (6 bases). The CDR3 sequence is CASSDHSTGRGRETQYF. The CDR3 region has the DNA TGTGCCAGCAGTGATCATAGCACAGGAAGAGGGAGGGAGACCCAGTACTTC.